This T cell receptor beta chain was captured by sequencing in a study of breast tumors, draining lymph nodes, adjacent tissues. Study observations and caveats: Tumor T cell lymph node origin was a supported hypothesis, not proven.

MiXCR, run by TCRdb on the multiplex PCR reads, gives a single entry per CDR3 protein. The table has under 35,000 distinct CDR3 sequences, less than 65% seen once. As concerns this clonotype: The target antigen is unknown.

V lost 4 bases to trimming and J lost 1 base; unmatched junction nucleotides: 6. Germline V gene data show CDR1 as SQVTM and CDR2 as ANQGSEA. The CDR3 runs to 14 residues. The chain uses TRBV29-1 and TRBJ2-7; 8 bases are a match to TRBD1. Sequenced input: breast tumor tissue. The TCR sequence derives from a female donor with breast cancer. Some clones in this sample may be carry-over from other donors' samples. The CDR3 is CSVGDRGSSYEQYF. The CDR3 DNA follows: TGCAGCGTTGGTGACAGGGGCTCGTCCTACGAGCAGTACTTC.